These 17 T cell receptor beta chains came from one sample sequenced in a study of shared clonotypes between healthy human individuals. The method was immunoSEQ multiplex PCR; TCRdb's version includes in-frame clones alone and lacks a portion of them. The profile shows some 2.3 million clones, 80% to 95% of them singletons. The sequencing sample was made of naive CD4+ T cells from PBMCs. Sample subset: CD45RA+ positively selected. These TCRs come from a young man in good health. Some clones in this sample may be carry-over from other donors' samples.

The chain uses TRBV29-1 and TRBJ2-1; 7 nucleotides line up with TRBD2. The CDR3 runs to 14 residues. Trimming removed 3 bases from V and 4 bases from J; junction bases left unmatched: 6. CDR1 and CDR2 from the germline V gene are SQVTM and ANQGSEA. The CDR3 DNA reads TGCAGCGTTGAGGCTAGCGGACGATACAATGAGCAGTTCTTC. Encoded protein: CSVEASGRYNEQFF.

In this sample, this clone turned up once. J is TRBJ2-1 and V is TRBV9, with D tentatively TRBD2 (7 bases). With 6 bases removed from V and 4 bases from J, the gap between germline ends came to 20 bases. The CDR3 length is 16 residues. Germline CDR1 SGDLS, CDR2 YYNGEE. The CDR3 here is CASNLGGPSTYNEQFF. The CDR3 region has the DNA TGTGCCAGCAACCTCGGGGGGCCTTCTACATACAATGAGCAGTTCTTC.

This chain connects TRBV9 to TRBJ2-3; D not resolved. This CDR3 has 16 residues. Germline-derived CDR1 and CDR2 are SGDLS and YYNGEE. V dropped 5 bases and J dropped 3 bases, with 19 bases sitting between them. CDR3 in amino acids: CASSPRRRVGTDTQYF. The CDR3, as DNA: TGTGCCAGCAGTCCCCGGCGAAGGGTAGGGACAGATACGCAGTATTTT.

The J gene is TRBJ2-2, the V gene TRBV6-5; D call uncertain. CDR3 length: 13 residues. The ends were cut back, 7 bases at V and 7 bases at J, with 13 bases in the middle. Germline CDR1 and CDR2: MNHEY and SVGAGI. The CDR3 protein is CASKPDAVGELFF. The CDR3, as DNA: TGTGCCAGCAAACCAGACGCCGTCGGGGAGCTGTTTTTT.

V usage is TRBV7-6 and J usage is TRBJ1-2; TRBD1 is a possible D gene (5 bases). With 5 bases removed from V and 3 bases from J, the gap between germline ends came to 13 bases. Germline CDR1 SGHVS, CDR2 FNYEAQ. CDR3 length: 14 amino acids. CDR3 region: CASSPRDGHYGYTF. The CDR3 DNA follows: TGTGCCAGCAGCCCTAGGGACGGCCACTATGGCTACACCTTC.

This clone was seen a single time. V and J are TRBV28 and TRBJ1-3; 7 bases line up with TRBD1. The germline V gene has CDR1 MDHEN and CDR2 SYDVKM. The V segment lost 6 bases and the J segment 3 bases; nucleotides outside the gene matches: 8. CDR3 length: 15 amino acids. CDR3 bases: TGTGCCAGCAGCGTCGGGACAGCGGATGGAAACACCATATATTTT. Its translation is CASSVGTADGNTIYF.

The chain has TRBV6-5 and TRBJ2-7, with D maybe TRBD1 (5 bases). The germline CDR1 and CDR2 sequences are MNHEY and SVGAGI. The CDR3 is 15 amino acids. The V end lost 6 bases, the J end lost 0 bases, and 15 bases lay between the germline ends. The CDR3 DNA reads TGTGCCAGCAGCCTGACAGACACGAGCTCCTACGAGCAGTACTTC. This encodes CASSLTDTSSYEQYF.

The chain employs TRBV28 and TRBJ1-2; the D is unclear. CDR1 is MDHEN and CDR2 is SYDVKM in the germline V gene. The CDR3 contains 13 residues. V shed 2 bases and J shed 8 bases, with 12 bases lying between them. In DNA form, the CDR3 reads TGTGCCAGCAGTTTAAATAGCCACCTCGGCTACACCTTC. Protein sequence: CASSLNSHLGYTF.

This chain connects TRBV21-1 to TRBJ1-1; the DNA was not compared with TRBD1, the D call given in the table. TRBV21-1 represents a pseudogene. The CDR3 has 17 amino acids. CDR3: CASTTPQRRGRGTEAFF. The CDR3 bases are TGTGCCAGCACCACCCCACAGAGGAGGGGGCGAGGCACTGAAGCTTTCTTT.

The J gene is TRBJ2-3, the V gene TRBV27; 7 bases map to TRBD2. Per germline, CDR1 MNHEY and CDR2 SMNVEV (reference sequence). The junction had 8 bases not matched to a gene; V was cut back by 5 bases and J by 3 bases. CDR3 size: 15 residues. This CDR3 reads CASSPRRGVTDTQYF. CDR3 coding DNA: TGTGCCAGCAGTCCCCGCCGGGGGGTTACAGATACGCAGTATTTT.

The chain has TRBV6-5 and TRBJ1-5, with D possibly being TRBD1 (6 bases). V was clipped by 0 bases and J by 7 bases, with 13 bases between them. Germline CDR1 is MNHEY and CDR2 is SVGAGI. This CDR3 contains 15 residues. CDR3 DNA sequence: TGTGCCAGCAGTTACTCGAAAGGGGGTGGGCAGCCCCAGCATTTT. This translates into CASSYSKGGGQPQHF.

The rearrangement links TRBV9 to TRBJ2-3, with 13 positions matching TRBD2. Germline trimming cut 9 bases from V and 3 bases from J; bases unmatched to any gene: 13. Per germline, CDR1 SGDLS and CDR2 YYNGEE. The CDR3 has 17 residues. The CDR3 nucleotides read TGTGCCACGGGGACTAGCGGGGCCCCGGTCGGGACAGATACGCAGTATTTT. It codes for CATGTSGAPVGTDTQYF.

This sequence joins TRBV6-5 and TRBJ1-4, with D perhaps matching TRBD1 (5 bases). The CDR3 is 15 residues long. Trimming cost V 0 bases and J 5 bases, with 10 bases left between them. CDR1 is MNHEY and CDR2 is SVGAGI in the germline V gene. This chain's CDR3 is CASSYSGELNEKLFF. DNA of the CDR3: TGTGCCAGCAGTTACTCGGGGGAACTAAATGAAAAACTGTTTTTT.

This sequence joins TRBV28 and TRBJ2-2, with D possibly matching TRBD2 (5 bases). The CDR3 is 14 residues long. V gave up 5 bases and J gave up 0 bases, with 7 bases separating them. Germline loops: CDR1 MDHEN, CDR2 SYDVKM. The CDR3 loop reads CASSPGANTGELFF. In DNA form, the CDR3 reads TGTGCCAGCAGTCCCGGGGCGAACACCGGGGAGCTGTTTTTT.

The V call is TRBV5-1, the J call TRBJ2-5; D uncertain. The J call may be incorrect, as the DNA end agrees better with TRBJ2-7. Germline values: CDR1 SGHRS, CDR2 YFSETQ. This CDR3 is 12 amino acids long. The CDR3 loop is CASSLARTEQYF. The CDR3 bases are TGCGCCAGCAGCTTGGCCCGTACCGAGCAGTACTTC.

This chain links TRBV5-1 with TRBJ2-1; perhaps D is TRBD1 or TRBD2 (5 bases each). The V end was cut by 0 bases, the J end by 5 bases, with 15 bases between. Per germline, CDR1 SGHRS and CDR2 YFSETQ. The CDR3 extends over 16 amino acids. Here the CDR3 reads CASSLVGTRVNNEQFF. CDR3 DNA: TGCGCCAGCAGCTTGGTGGGGACCCGAGTCAACAATGAGCAGTTCTTC.

The chain has TRBV10-1 and TRBJ1-3; D remains unclear. The V gene's germline CDR1 is WNHNN and CDR2 SYGVQD (reference sequence). The CDR3 consists of 13 residues. The germline V and J ends were trimmed by 5 bases and 0 bases, with 5 bases remaining between them. Here the CDR3 DNA reads TGCGCCAGCAGTACCACCTCTGGAAACACCATATATTTT. Its translation: CASSTTSGNTIYF.